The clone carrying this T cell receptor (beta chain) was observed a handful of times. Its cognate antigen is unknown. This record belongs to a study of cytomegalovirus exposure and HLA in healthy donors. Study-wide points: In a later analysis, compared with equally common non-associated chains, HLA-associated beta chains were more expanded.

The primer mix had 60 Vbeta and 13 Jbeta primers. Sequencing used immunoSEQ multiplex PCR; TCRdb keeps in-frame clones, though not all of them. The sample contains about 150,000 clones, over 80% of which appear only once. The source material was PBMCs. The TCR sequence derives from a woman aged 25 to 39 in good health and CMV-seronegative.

The CDR3 DNA reads as TGCAGCGCAACCCGACAGGGGGCTGAAGCTTTCTTT. As protein: CSATRQGAEAFF. The V gene is TRBV29-1, the J gene TRBJ1-1, with 9 bases lining up with TRBD1. V lost 7 bases to trimming and J lost 6 bases; unmatched junction nucleotides: 6. The CDR3 extends over 12 amino acids. Germline V gene data show CDR1 as SQVTM and CDR2 as ANQGSEA.